This is a list of T cell receptor beta chains from one sample in a study of metastatic and nonmetastatic thyroid tumors. TCRdb re-analyzed the PCR reads using MiXCR. Of 30,000 or so clones in the sample, 20% to 30% were seen once. The sequenced sample consisted of blood. The origin of the receptors is a female donor with papillary thyroid cancer or a benign thyroid nodule (not recorded which). Some clones in this sample may be carry-over from other donors' samples. Each CDR3 is given with its conserved first and last residue. D genes are given only for firm matches. Clone size is stated in some rows and not others, as once, few, many or a class when expanded.

v_call	j_call	cdr3_length	d_call	clone_size	cdr3_nt	cdr3_aa
TRBV5-1	TRBJ2-7	15	-	once	TGCGCCAGCAGCTTGGGAGGGGACTGCACCTACGAGCAGGACTTC	CASSLGGDCTYEQDF
TRBV15	TRBJ2-5	12	TRBD2	many	TGTGCCACCAGCGTAGCGGGAGAGACCCAGTACTTC	CATSVAGETQYF
TRBV27	TRBJ2-4	16	-	many	TGTGCCAGCAGTTTATTTAACGGGGGAGTCAGGAACATTCAGTACTTC	CASSLFNGGVRNIQYF
TRBV3-1	TRBJ2-3	12	-	many	TGTGCCAGCAGCCAAGCGCCAAATACGCAGTATTTT	CASSQAPNTQYF
TRBV10-3	TRBJ2-5	13	-	-	TGTGCCACAGAAAGGGGGATACAAGAGACCGAGTACTTC	CATERGIQETEYF
TRBV15	TRBJ2-1	14	TRBD2	many	TGTGCCACCAGCAGGAGCGGGAGGGGGGCTGAGCAGTTCTTC	CATSRSGRGAEQFF
TRBV28	TRBJ2-5	14	-	many	TGTGCCAGCAGTGCGAGTAGCGGCCAAGAGACCCAGTACTTC	CASSASSGQETQYF
TRBV5-3	TRBJ2-7	16	TRBD2	many	TGTGCCAGTATCGATATAGCGGGAGGGCCCAGGGACGAGCAGTACTTC	CASIDIAGGPRDEQYF
TRBV7-8	TRBJ2-3	16	-	-	TGTGCCAGCAGCTCGATGGGGGTCGGTCTCGTAAATACGCAGTATTTT	CASSSMGVGLVNTQYF
TRBV28	TRBJ2-3	15	-	many	TGTGCCAGCAGTTTTGGGCAGGGGTCGGCAGATACGCAGTATTTT	CASSFGQGSADTQYF
TRBV10-1	TRBJ2-3	16	TRBD2	many	TGCGCCAGCAGCTCGGGACTAGCGGGGAGCACAGATACGCAGTATTTT	CASSSGLAGSTDTQYF
TRBV7-7	TRBJ2-1	13	-	many	TGTGCTAGCAGCCCGATCAGAAGTGGTGAGCAGTTCTTC	CASSPIRSGEQFF
TRBV11-2	TRBJ2-1	15	TRBD2	-	TGTGCCAGCATCTATGGGAGGGCCTATAAGAATGAGCAGTTCTTC	CASIYGRAYKNEQFF
TRBV29-1	TRBJ1-1	13	-	many	TGCAGCGTTGAAGGGAAACTAGGGACTGAAGCTTTCTTT	CSVEGKLGTEAFF
TRBV18	TRBJ1-2	16	TRBD1	many	TGTGCCAGCTCACCCTTCGACAGGGGGCAGAACTATGGCTACACCTTC	CASSPFDRGQNYGYTF
TRBV27	TRBJ2-7	13	-	-	TGTGCCAGCATACAGGGAATAACGGGCGAGCAGTACTTC	CASIQGITGEQYF
TRBV6-1	TRBJ1-2	12	-	many	TGTGCCAGCAGGACGGGGTTATATGGCTACACCTTC	CASRTGLYGYTF
TRBV30	TRBJ2-7	14	TRBD2	-	TGTGCCTGGAGTGTACTAGCGGGACCCTACGAGCAGTACTTC	CAWSVLAGPYEQYF
TRBV12-3/TRBV12-4	TRBJ2-5	16	-	many	TGTGCCAGCAGTTTAGGTGGGAACGGACTACAAGAGACCCAGTACTTC	CASSLGGNGLQETQYF
TRBV6-2/TRBV6-3	TRBJ2-1	15	-	few	TGTGCCAGCAGTTACTCGCCTGTACCGGCGAATGAGCAGTTCTTC	CASSYSPVPANEQFF
TRBV7-6	TRBJ2-7	15	TRBD2	-	TGTGCCAGCAGCCCGCTAGCGGGATGGCCGGTCGAGCAGTACTTC	CASSPLAGWPVEQYF
TRBV5-6	TRBJ2-5	15	TRBD2	many	TGTGCCAGCAGCGATGGGACTAGCGGGAGGGAGACCCAGTACTTC	CASSDGTSGRETQYF
TRBV6-1	TRBJ2-7	11	-	medium-sized	TGTGCCAGCAGCTCACAGTACGAGCAGTACTTC	CASSSQYEQYF
TRBV12-3/TRBV12-4	TRBJ2-7	15	-	medium-sized	TGTGCCAGCAGTTTTGACCGCGGCTACTCCTACGAGCAGTACTTC	CASSFDRGYSYEQYF
TRBV5-1	TRBJ2-1	14	-	many	TGCGCCAGCAGCTTTACGGGAGATCCAGGTGAGCAGTTCTTC	CASSFTGDPGEQFF
TRBV12-3/TRBV12-4	TRBJ2-5	11	-	-	TGTGGCAGCCCCCGGGGGGAGACCCAGTACTTC	CGSPRGETQYF
TRBV20-1	TRBJ2-7	11	-	medium-sized	TGCAGTGCTAGGGCCCACCGGGAGCAGTACTTC	CSARAHREQYF
TRBV28	TRBJ2-5	14	-	-	TGTGCCAGCAGCCCCGGACGGAAGCAAGAGACCGAATACTTC	CASSPGRKQETEYF
TRBV11-3	TRBJ2-5	17	-	-	TGTGCCAGCAGCTTAAATTGGCAGGCGGGGACCCAAGAGACCCAGTACTTC	CASSLNWQAGTQETQYF
TRBV12-3/TRBV12-4	TRBJ2-7	12	-	medium-sized	TGTGCCAGCAGCATACAGGGCTACGAGCAGTACTTC	CASSIQGYEQYF
TRBV19	TRBJ1-5	16	-	many	TGTGCCAGTACTCCGGAGAGGGGATTGGGCAATCAGCCCCAGCATTTT	CASTPERGLGNQPQHF
TRBV4-2	TRBJ2-1	17	-	many	TGTGCCAGCACGCCTTTGGTCGGGGGAACGGGCTACAATGAGCAGTTCTTC	CASTPLVGGTGYNEQFF
TRBV6-5	TRBJ1-1	13	-	many	TGTGCCAGCAGTTACGGCGGGGACACTGAAGCTTTCTTT	CASSYGGDTEAFF
TRBV6-1	TRBJ2-1	14	TRBD1	few	TGTGCCAGCAGTGAATGGGGACAGGGGAATGAGCAGTTCTTC	CASSEWGQGNEQFF
TRBV7-3	TRBJ2-3	15	-	many	TGTGCCAGCAGCTTAACGGGGAAAGGGGGGGATACGCAGTATTTT	CASSLTGKGGDTQYF
TRBV4-1	TRBJ2-5	16	-	few	TGCGCCAACAGCTCCTTTCATGGGCTCTACCAAGAGACCCAGTACTTC	CANSSFHGLYQETQYF
TRBV28	TRBJ2-7	16	TRBD2	-	TGTGCCAGCAGTTCCCAGGGAGGGGTACGGCTCTACGAGCAGTACTTC	CASSSQGGVRLYEQYF
TRBV11-1	TRBJ2-3	15	-	many	TGTGCCAGCAGCTTATCTACGGGACGACTAGATACGCAGTATTTT	CASSLSTGRLDTQYF
TRBV27	TRBJ2-3	17	-	many	TGTGCCAGCAGTTTGTCACCCACAGGGTCGGAGACAGATACGCAGTATTTT	CASSLSPTGSETDTQYF
TRBV19	TRBJ1-5	15	-	many	TGTGCCAGTGAGCAGGTTACTAAGGCGAATCAGCCCCAGCATTTT	CASEQVTKANQPQHF
TRBV2	TRBJ2-2	13	-	many	TGTGCCAGCAGCTGGACAGTCACCGGGGAGCTGTTTTTT	CASSWTVTGELFF